A selection of T cell receptor beta chains follows, all from one sample in a study of cytomegalovirus exposure and HLA in healthy donors. Clones were sequenced by immunoSEQ multiplex PCR, and TCRdb holds only the in-frame ones, with some missing. The data contain some 120,000 clones, approximately 80% of them singletons. What was sequenced was PBMCs. All receptors come from a middle-aged man in good health and CMV-seronegative. Each CDR3 is given with its conserved first and last residue. The D gene is left open where the match is weak.

J gene,V gene,D gene,CDR3 protein,CDR3 DNA
TRBJ1-2,TRBV28,NA,CASGPIGGLGYTF,TGTGCCAGCGGGCCCATTGGGGGACTGGGCTACACCTTC
TRBJ1-5,TRBV19,NA,CASTLRAGNQPQHF,TGTGCCAGTACCCTCCGAGCGGGTAATCAGCCCCAGCATTTT
TRBJ1-5,TRBV19,NA,CASREGNQPQHF,TGTGCCAGTAGGGAGGGCAATCAGCCCCAGCATTTT
TRBJ2-3,TRBV7-2,TRBD2,CASSLGAGGTDTQYF,TGTGCCAGCAGCTTGGGAGCGGGAGGTACAGATACGCAGTATTTT
TRBJ2-5,TRBV25-1,NA,CASSEYLAGGQETQYF,TGTGCCAGCAGTGAATATCTCGCCGGAGGGCAAGAGACCCAGTACTTC
TRBJ2-3,TRBV29-1,NA,CSAYGVRGDTQYF,TGCAGCGCCTACGGGGTTCGGGGAGATACGCAGTATTTT
TRBJ2-3,TRBV19,NA,CASSMGLERADTQYF,TGTGCCAGTAGTATGGGACTGGAGAGGGCAGATACGCAGTATTTT
TRBJ1-4,TRBV7-2,TRBD1,CASSFRQGMSEKLFF,TGTGCCAGCAGCTTCAGACAGGGAATGAGTGAAAAACTGTTTTTT
TRBJ1-1,TRBV6-5,NA,CASSYFRQTEAFF,TGTGCCAGCAGTTACTTCCGACAGACTGAAGCTTTCTTT
TRBJ2-1,TRBV15,NA,CATSKGGYNEQFF,TGTGCCACCAGCAAAGGAGGGTACAATGAGCAGTTCTTC
TRBJ1-5,TRBV7-2,TRBD1,CASSSPGQGEQPQHF,TGTGCCAGCAGCTCTCCGGGACAGGGCGAACAGCCCCAGCATTTT